This T cell receptor (beta chain) is from a study of T cells after yellow fever vaccination. TCRdb re-analysed the 5' RACE reads in MiXCR, keeping a single row per CDR3 protein. The data show tens of thousands of distinct CDR3 sequences, about 7.7% seen once. Findings and limits, study-wide: Reappearance after the booster was seen for most primary-vaccination clones, at roughly 96% CD4 and 70% to 90% CD8.

The germline gives CDR1 SGHDT, CDR2 YYEEEE. V gave up 4 bases and J gave up 6 bases, with 17 bases separating them. The CDR3 extends over 15 amino acids. This clonotype came up many times. Its antigen is still unknown. This clonotype originated in a young man who received the YFV17D yellow fever vaccine. The sequencing used CD8+ T cells sorted from PBMCs, collected approximately 11 days after the first yellow fever vaccination. The chain has TRBV5-6 and TRBJ2-1; D gene ambiguous. CDR3 amino acids: CASSPLYDSGNEQFF. The CDR3 DNA is TGTGCCAGCAGCCCTCTGTATGACTCAGGCAATGAGCAGTTCTTC.